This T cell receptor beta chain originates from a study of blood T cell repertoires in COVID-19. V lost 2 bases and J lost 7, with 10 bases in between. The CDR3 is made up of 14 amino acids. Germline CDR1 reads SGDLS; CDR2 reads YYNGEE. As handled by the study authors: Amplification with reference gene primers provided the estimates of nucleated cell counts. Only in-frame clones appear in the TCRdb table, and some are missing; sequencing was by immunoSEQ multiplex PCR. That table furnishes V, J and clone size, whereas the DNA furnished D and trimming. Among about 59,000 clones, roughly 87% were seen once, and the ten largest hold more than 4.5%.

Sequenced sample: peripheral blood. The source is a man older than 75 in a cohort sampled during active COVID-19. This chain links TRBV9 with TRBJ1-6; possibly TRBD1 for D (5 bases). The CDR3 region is CASSVGGKNSPLHF. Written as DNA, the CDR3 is TGTGCCAGCAGCGTCGGGGGGAAGAATTCACCCCTCCACTTT.